This T cell receptor beta chain originates from a study of Graves' ophthalmopathy and Graves' hyperthyroidism. Exclusion criteria comprised other autoimmune diseases, uncontrolled infections, pregnancy or lactation in patients. Clinical symptoms, serum thyroxine, TRAb, thyroid ultrasound and orbital computed tomography were relied on for diagnosis. Study-wide points: Forecasting of ophthalmopathy progression by the model achieved around 68% sensitivity and 72.22% specificity.

This CDR3 spans 14 amino acids. The germline V gene has CDR1 SEHNR and CDR2 FQNEAQ (reference sequence). Amplification targeted the TCR beta CDR3 regions, with RNA transcripts as the source material. HTBI primers primed a first-round RT-PCR, and a second-round multiplex PCR followed. From the multiplex PCR reads, TCRdb called clonotypes with MiXCR, one entry per CDR3 protein. This sample carries 900,000 to 1,200,000 distinct CDR3 sequences, approximately 35% of them seen once, and the ten largest clones take more than 9.5%. This clonotype has a single count. Its specificity is not known. Germline and junction disagree at one end, which may indicate a read error.

Sequenced sample: peripheral blood or thyroid tissue (not recorded which). This TCR derives from an adult man with Graves' hyperthyroidism. This sequence joins TRBV7-9 and TRBJ2-7; D possibly matches TRBD1 or TRBD2 (5 bases each). In DNA, the CDR3 is TGTGCCAGCAGCCCAAGGGGACGCACCGGGGAGCTGTACTTC. It codes for CASSPRGRTGELYF.